The next 3 T cell receptor beta chains were all read from a single sample in a study of beta chain features in type 1 diabetes. These receptors lack a known antigen. Expressed TCRB transcripts were sequenced because the entire RNA isolate underwent reverse transcription. Assay used: immunoSEQ multiplex PCR; TCRdb lists only in-frame clones, some missing. The sample shows about 150,000 clones, 9% to 10% of them seen only once. Whole-study results and caveats: Patients with Type 1 diabetes showed moderately but significantly shorter TCRB CDR3s in all four CD4+ subsets.

The sequenced material came from central memory CD4+ T cells from blood. The receptor source for this set is a woman aged 30 to 39 with type 1 diabetes.

This clone was picked up a small number of times. CDR3 amino acids: CASTPSGSNNEQFF. DNA of the CDR3: TGCGCCAGCACCCCTAGCGGGAGTAACAATGAGCAGTTCTTC. This chain links TRBV5-1 with TRBJ2-1; 10 bases line up with TRBD2. This CDR3 is built from 14 residues. The V and J ends lost 6 bases and 5 bases, in that order; junction bases with no gene match: 5. Germline V CDR1 and CDR2: SGHRS, YFSETQ. The full variable domain, completed using reference TRBV5-1 and TRBJ2-1, is KAGVTQTPRYLIKTRGQQVTLSCSPISGHRSVSWYQQTPGQGLQFLFEYFSETQRNKGNFPGRFSGRQFSNSRSEMNVSTLELGDSALYLCASTPSGSNNEQFFGPGTRLTVL.

V and J are TRBV19 and TRBJ2-3; D unresolved. V was cut by 6 bases and J by 8 bases, with 9 bases left in between. This CDR3 contains 11 residues. Germline assignment: CDR1 LNHDA and CDR2 SQIVND (reference sequence). The CDR3 sequence: CASRSASTQYF. CDR3 bases: TGTGCCAGTAGGTCCGCCAGTACGCAGTATTTT.

The gene calls are TRBV6-6 and TRBJ1-5; 7 nucleotides agree with TRBD1. Germline CDR1 and CDR2: MNHNY and SVGAGI (reference sequence). V was pared by 5 bases and J by 6 bases, with 7 bases of the junction left unmatched. CDR3 length: 14 amino acids. As DNA, the CDR3 is TGTGCCAGCAGTACGCGACAGGGTGTTCAGCCCCAGCATTTT. Amino acids: CASSTRQGVQPQHF.